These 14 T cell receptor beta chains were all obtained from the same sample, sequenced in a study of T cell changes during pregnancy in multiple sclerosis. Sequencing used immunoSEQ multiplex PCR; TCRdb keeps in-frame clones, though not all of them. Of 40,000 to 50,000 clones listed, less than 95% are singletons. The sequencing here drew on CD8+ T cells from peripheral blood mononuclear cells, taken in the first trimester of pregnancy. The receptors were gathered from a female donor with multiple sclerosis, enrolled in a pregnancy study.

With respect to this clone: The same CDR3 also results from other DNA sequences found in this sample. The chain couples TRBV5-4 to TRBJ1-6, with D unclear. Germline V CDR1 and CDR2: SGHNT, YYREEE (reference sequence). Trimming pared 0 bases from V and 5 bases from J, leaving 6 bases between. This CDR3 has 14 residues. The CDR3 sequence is CASSLDGNNSPLHF. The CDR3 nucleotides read TGTGCCAGCAGCTTGGACGGGAATAATTCACCCCTCCACTTT.

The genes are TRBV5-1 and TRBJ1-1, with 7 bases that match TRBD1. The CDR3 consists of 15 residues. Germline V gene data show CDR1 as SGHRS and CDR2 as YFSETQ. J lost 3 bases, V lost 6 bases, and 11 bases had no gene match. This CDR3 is CASKVRDRGDTEAFF. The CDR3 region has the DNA TGCGCCAGCAAGGTCCGGGACAGAGGGGACACTGAAGCTTTCTTT.

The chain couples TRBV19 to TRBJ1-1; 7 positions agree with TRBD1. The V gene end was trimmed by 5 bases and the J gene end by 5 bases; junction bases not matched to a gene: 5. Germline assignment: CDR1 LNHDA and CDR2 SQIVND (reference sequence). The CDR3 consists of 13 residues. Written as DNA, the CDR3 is TGTGCCAGTAGTGTAGGGGGCTGGACTGAAGCTTTCTTT. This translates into CASSVGGWTEAFF.

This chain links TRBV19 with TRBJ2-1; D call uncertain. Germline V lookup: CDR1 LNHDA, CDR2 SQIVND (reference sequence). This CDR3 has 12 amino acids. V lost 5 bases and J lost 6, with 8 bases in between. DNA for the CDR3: TGTGCCAGTAGTCCCTACTTCAATGAGCAGTTCTTC. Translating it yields CASSPYFNEQFF.

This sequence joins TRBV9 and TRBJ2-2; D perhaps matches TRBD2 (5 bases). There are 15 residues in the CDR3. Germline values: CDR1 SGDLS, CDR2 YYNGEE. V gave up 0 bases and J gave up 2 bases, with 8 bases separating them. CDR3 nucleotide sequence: TGTGCCAGCAGCGTAGGTAGCGCTAACACCGGGGAGCTGTTTTTT. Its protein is CASSVGSANTGELFF.

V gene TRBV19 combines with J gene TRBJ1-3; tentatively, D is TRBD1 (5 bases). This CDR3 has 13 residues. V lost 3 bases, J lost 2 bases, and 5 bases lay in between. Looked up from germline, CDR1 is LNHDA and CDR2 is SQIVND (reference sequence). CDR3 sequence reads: CASSMGPGNTIYF. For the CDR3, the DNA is TGTGCCAGTAGTATGGGGCCTGGAAACACCATATATTTT.

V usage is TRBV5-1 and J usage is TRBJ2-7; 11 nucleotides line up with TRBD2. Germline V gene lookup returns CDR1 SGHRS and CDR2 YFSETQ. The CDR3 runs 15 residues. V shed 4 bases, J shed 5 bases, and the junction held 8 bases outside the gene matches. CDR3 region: CASSLGTSGAHEQYF. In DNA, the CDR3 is TGCGCCAGCAGCCTAGGGACTAGCGGAGCTCACGAGCAGTACTTC.

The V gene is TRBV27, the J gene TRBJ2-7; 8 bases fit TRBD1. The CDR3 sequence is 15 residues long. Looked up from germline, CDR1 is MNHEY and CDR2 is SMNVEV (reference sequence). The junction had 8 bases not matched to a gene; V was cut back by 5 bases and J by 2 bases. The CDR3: CASSPRQGKTYEQYF. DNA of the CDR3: TGTGCCAGCAGTCCAAGACAGGGGAAGACCTACGAGCAGTACTTC.

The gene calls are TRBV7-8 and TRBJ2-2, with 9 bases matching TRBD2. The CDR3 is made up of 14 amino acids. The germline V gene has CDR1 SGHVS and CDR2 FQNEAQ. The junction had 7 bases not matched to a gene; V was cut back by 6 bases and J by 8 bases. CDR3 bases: TGTGCCAGCAGTTTACTTAGCGGGAGAGGGGAGCTGTTTTTT. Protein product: CASSLLSGRGELFF.

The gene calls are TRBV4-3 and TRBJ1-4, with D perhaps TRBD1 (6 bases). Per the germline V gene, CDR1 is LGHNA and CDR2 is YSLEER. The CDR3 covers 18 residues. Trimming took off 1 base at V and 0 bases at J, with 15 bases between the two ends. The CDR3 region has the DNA TGCGCCAGCAGCCAAGGCCCTGACAGGAGACCAACTAATGAAAAACTGTTTTTT. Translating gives CASSQGPDRRPTNEKLFF.

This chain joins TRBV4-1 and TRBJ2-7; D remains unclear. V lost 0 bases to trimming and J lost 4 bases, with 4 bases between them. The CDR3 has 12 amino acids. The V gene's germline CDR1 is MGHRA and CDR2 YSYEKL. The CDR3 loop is CASSQDPYEQYF. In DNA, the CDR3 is TGCGCCAGCAGCCAAGATCCTTACGAGCAGTACTTC.

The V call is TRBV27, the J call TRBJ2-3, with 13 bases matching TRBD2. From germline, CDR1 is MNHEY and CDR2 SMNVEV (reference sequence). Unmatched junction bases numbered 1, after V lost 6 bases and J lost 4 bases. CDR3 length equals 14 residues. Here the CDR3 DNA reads TGTGCCAGCAGACTAGCGGGGGGGTCAGATACGCAGTATTTT. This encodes CASRLAGGSDTQYF.

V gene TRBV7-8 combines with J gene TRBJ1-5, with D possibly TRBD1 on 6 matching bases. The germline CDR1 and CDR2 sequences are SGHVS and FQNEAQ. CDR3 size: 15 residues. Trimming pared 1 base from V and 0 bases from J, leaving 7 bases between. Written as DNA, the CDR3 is TGTGCCAGCAGCTTAGGGACAGCTAGCAATCAGCCCCAGCATTTT. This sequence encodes CASSLGTASNQPQHF.

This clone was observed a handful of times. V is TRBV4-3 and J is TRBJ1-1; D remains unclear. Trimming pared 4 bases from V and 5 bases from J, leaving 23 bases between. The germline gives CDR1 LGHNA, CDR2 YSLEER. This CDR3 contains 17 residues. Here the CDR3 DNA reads TGCGCCAGCAGCCTGGAAGTGGGTAGCACGGGTTGGACTGAAGCTTTCTTT. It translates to CASSLEVGSTGWTEAFF.